These 12 T cell receptor beta chains originate from one sample sequenced in a study of blood T cell repertoires in COVID-19. TCRdb's copy holds only in-frame clones and misses some; the assay was immunoSEQ multiplex PCR. The table includes about 200,000 clones, approximately 84% detected once. The sequenced sample consisted of peripheral blood. The receptor source for this set is a human donor with acute or convalescent COVID-19. The donor label of this sample is uncertain.

V gene TRBV30 combines with J gene TRBJ1-5; the D is unclear. The CDR3 spans 14 residues. V was pared by 2 bases and J by 1 base, with 9 bases between. Germline V gene data show CDR1 as GTSNPN and CDR2 as SVGIG (reference sequence). The CDR3 nucleotides read TGTGCCTGGAGTCGTGGGGAGAGCAATCAGCCCCAGCATTTT. Translating gives CAWSRGESNQPQHF.

The chain uses TRBV7-8 and TRBJ1-1; 7 bases align to TRBD1. The CDR3 consists of 15 residues. Germline lookup yields CDR1 SGHVS and CDR2 FQNEAQ. With 6 bases clipped from V and 2 bases from J, the junction kept 9 bases outside the gene matches. The CDR3 loop is CASRKETGLNTEAFF. The DNA for the CDR3 is TGTGCCAGCAGGAAGGAGACAGGGCTTAACACTGAAGCTTTCTTT.

J is TRBJ2-3 and V is TRBV5-4; TRBD2 is a possible D gene (5 bases). The CDR3 consists of 15 residues. Trimming removed 4 bases from V and 2 bases from J, with 14 bases in between. Germline CDR1 SGHNT, CDR2 YYREEE (reference sequence). Here the CDR3 DNA reads TGTGCCAGCAGCCCGGACTCGATCCTCACAGATACGCAGTATTTT. Translation: CASSPDSILTDTQYF.

The chain has TRBV6-5 and TRBJ2-7, with D unclear. In germline, CDR1 is MNHEY, CDR2 SVGAGI. Trimming took off 2 bases at V and 0 bases at J, with 14 bases between the two ends. This CDR3 has 16 amino acids. The CDR3 here is CASSYRSRAASYEQYF. Here the CDR3 DNA reads TGTGCCAGCAGTTACCGGTCCCGTGCGGCCTCCTACGAGCAGTACTTC.

This chain uses TRBV30 with TRBJ2-1, with 10 nucleotides matching TRBD2. Germline loops: CDR1 GTSNPN, CDR2 SVGIG (reference sequence). With V trimmed by 4 bases and J by 5 bases, 8 bases remained unmatched. The CDR3 has 15 amino acids. For the CDR3, the DNA is TGTGCCTGGACCCGAGGACTAGCGGAAAACAATGAGCAGTTCTTC. This gives the protein CAWTRGLAENNEQFF.

V is TRBV7-6 and J is TRBJ2-1; possibly TRBD2 for D (5 bases). The CDR3 contains 15 residues. Germline CDR1 SGHVS, CDR2 FNYEAQ. Trimming removed 1 base at V and 7 bases at J, with 14 bases between. The CDR3 nucleotides read TGTGCCAGCAGCTTAGGGACTCAAGTCACAAATGAGCAGTTCTTC. This codes for CASSLGTQVTNEQFF. The complete variable domain, with remaining parts taken from reference TRBV7-6 and TRBJ2-1, reads GAGVSQSPRYKVTKRGQDVALRCDPISGHVSLYWYRQALGQGPEFLTYFNYEAQQDKSGLPNDRFSAERPEGSISTLTIQRTEQRDSAMYRCASSLGTQVTNEQFFGPGTRLTVL.

This chain uses TRBV3-1 (or the pseudogene TRBV3-2) with TRBJ1-5, with 8 positions matching TRBD1. The CDR3 is 16 amino acids. With V trimmed by 0 bases and J by 6 bases, 7 bases remained unmatched. The germline gives CDR1 LGHDT, CDR2 YNNKEL (reference sequence). DNA of the CDR3: TGTGCCAGCAGCCAAGATAAGGCAGGGGGCGGTCAGCCCCAGCATTTT. Translated: CASSQDKAGGGQPQHF.

The chain is built from TRBV7-8 and TRBJ1-5, with a weak D call TRBD1 (5 bases). The ends were cut back, 2 bases at V and 7 bases at J, with 6 bases in the middle. Germline V gene data show CDR1 as SGHVS and CDR2 as FQNEAQ. CDR3 length equals 12 residues. The CDR3 is CASSLPGQPQHF. CDR3 bases: TGTGCCAGCAGCTTACCAGGGCAGCCCCAGCATTTT. The entire variable domain, with the rest obtained from reference TRBV7-8 and TRBJ1-5, is as follows: GAGVSQSPRYKVAKRGQDVALRCDPISGHVSLFWYQQALGQGPEFLTYFQNEAQLDKSGLPSDRFFAERPEGSVSTLKIQRTQQEDSAVYLCASSLPGQPQHFGDGTRLSIL.

This clone was detected once. The chain recombines TRBV27 with TRBJ1-6; D is uncertain. Germline-derived CDR1 and CDR2 are MNHEY and SMNVEV (reference sequence). The CDR3 is 15 amino acids. Trimming pared 3 bases from V and 7 bases from J, leaving 13 bases between. CDR3 sequence: CASSFSPPGNSPLHF. The CDR3 nucleotides read TGTGCCAGCAGTTTTTCCCCCCCCGGGAATTCACCCCTCCACTTT.

This clone appeared a few times. J is TRBJ2-7 and V is TRBV27, with a possible D match to TRBD1 (7 bases). The CDR3 is made up of 14 amino acids. Germline CDR1 reads MNHEY; CDR2 reads SMNVEV (reference sequence). Trimming pared 6 bases from V and 3 bases from J, leaving 15 bases between. The CDR3 region is CASSRRGDFYEQYF. In DNA form, the CDR3 reads TGTGCCAGCAGCCGCAGGGGGGACTTCTACGAGCAGTACTTC.

V usage is TRBV5-8 and J usage is TRBJ1-1, with D perhaps matching TRBD1 (6 bases). Germline-derived CDR1 and CDR2 are SGHTS and YDEGEE. CDR3 length equals 16 residues. The ends were cut back, 4 bases at V and 1 base at J, with 17 bases in the middle. CDR3 coding DNA: TGTGCCAGCAGCCGAACACTGGACAGAACGAACACTGAAGCTTTCTTT. Its translation: CASSRTLDRTNTEAFF.

V usage is TRBV7-6 and J usage is TRBJ2-2; 9 bases are shared with TRBD2. This CDR3 is 16 amino acids long. Trimming removed 5 bases from V and 7 bases from J; junction bases left unmatched: 11. From germline, CDR1 is SGHVS and CDR2 FNYEAQ. In nucleotides, the CDR3 is TGTGCCAGCAGCCAAAGCGGGAGGCATTCGGGCGGGGAGCTGTTTTTT. It specifies CASSQSGRHSGGELFF.